This is a list of T cell receptor beta chains from one sample in a study of T-cell reconstitution after alpha-beta-depleted transplantation in children. TCRdb ran MiXCR on the PCR reads and lists one entry per CDR3 protein. The data hold some 110,000 distinct CDR3 sequences, with about 9.3% observed a single time. Sequenced material: PBMCs, taken before TCRalphabeta/CD19-depleted stem cell transplant. Receptors originate from a boy between 2 and 10 years old with acute lymphoblastic leukemia, due to receive a stem cell transplant. The CDR3 runs from the conserved cysteine through the conserved F or W. Fields, in order: J gene, V gene, D gene, clone size, CDR3 length, CDR3 DNA, CDR3 protein. The D gene is left open where the match is weak. Expanded clones get a size class; other rows say once, few or many, or leave the size out.

j_gene: TRBJ2-1; v_gene: TRBV30; d_gene: TRBD1; abundance: .; len: 17; CDR3nt: TGTGCCTTCCGGGACAGGATTTTTGGGGGCCCAGAGAATGAGCAGTTCTTC; CDR3aa: CAFRDRIFGGPENEQFF
j_gene: TRBJ2-1; v_gene: TRBV7-6; d_gene: TRBD2; abundance: many; len: 17; CDR3nt: TGTGCCAGCAGCTTATTTAGCGGGAGCAGCTCCTACAATGAGCAGTTCTTC; CDR3aa: CASSLFSGSSSYNEQFF
j_gene: TRBJ2-3; v_gene: TRBV7-2; d_gene: .; abundance: .; len: 16; CDR3nt: TGTGCCAGCAGCCTTATGGGCGGTGGGAGCGCAGATACGCAGTATTTT; CDR3aa: CASSLMGGGSADTQYF
j_gene: TRBJ2-5; v_gene: TRBV18; d_gene: .; abundance: few; len: 13; CDR3nt: TGTGCCAGCCCGGATCCTCCGGAAGAGACCCAGTACTTC; CDR3aa: CASPDPPEETQYF
j_gene: TRBJ2-5; v_gene: TRBV27; d_gene: .; abundance: .; len: 13; CDR3nt: TGTGCCAGCAGTTTAGGTCAGGGAAAGACCCAGTACTTC; CDR3aa: CASSLGQGKTQYF
j_gene: TRBJ1-5; v_gene: TRBV6-1; d_gene: .; abundance: few; len: 16; CDR3nt: TGTGCCAGCAGTGTTACAGGGACAAATAGCAATCAGCCCCAGCATTTT; CDR3aa: CASSVTGTNSNQPQHF
j_gene: TRBJ2-6; v_gene: TRBV7-6; d_gene: .; abundance: few; len: 13; CDR3nt: TGTGCCAGCAGCGTACAGGAGTCTGGAGTCCTGACTTTC; CDR3aa: CASSVQESGVLTF
j_gene: TRBJ2-5; v_gene: TRBV5-1; d_gene: .; abundance: many; len: 13; CDR3nt: TGCGCCAGCACCCCCCCGGGAGCGGGGACCCAGTACTTC; CDR3aa: CASTPPGAGTQYF
j_gene: TRBJ2-3; v_gene: TRBV27; d_gene: .; abundance: few; len: 15; CDR3nt: TGTGCCAGCAGACCCTCGGGCCACCGGGGAGATACGCAGTATTTT; CDR3aa: CASRPSGHRGDTQYF
j_gene: TRBJ1-2; v_gene: TRBV4-2; d_gene: .; abundance: .; len: 15; CDR3nt: TGTGCCAGCAGCCAAGATGGGAATTCTAACTATGGCTACACCTTC; CDR3aa: CASSQDGNSNYGYTF
j_gene: TRBJ2-3; v_gene: TRBV5-1; d_gene: TRBD2; abundance: few; len: 17; CDR3nt: TGCGCCAGCAGCTTGGGACTAGCGAGCTCTAGCACAGATACGCAGTATTTT; CDR3aa: CASSLGLASSSTDTQYF
j_gene: TRBJ2-1; v_gene: TRBV3-1; d_gene: TRBD2; abundance: few; len: 15; CDR3nt: TGTGCCAGCAGCCATGGGCTAGCGGGTCCTAGGGTTCAGTTCTTC; CDR3aa: CASSHGLAGPRVQFF
j_gene: TRBJ2-5; v_gene: TRBV11-2; d_gene: .; abundance: many; len: 13; CDR3nt: TGTGCCAGCAGCTTAGGGGTTTCAGAGACCCAGTACTTC; CDR3aa: CASSLGVSETQYF
j_gene: TRBJ1-5; v_gene: TRBV4-1; d_gene: TRBD1; abundance: .; len: 15; CDR3nt: TGCGCCAGCAGCCAGCCGTCGACAGGGGGCCAGCCCCAGCATTTT; CDR3aa: CASSQPSTGGQPQHF
j_gene: TRBJ1-2; v_gene: TRBV2; d_gene: .; abundance: .; len: 11; CDR3nt: TGTGCCATCAGTTTGTACTATGGCTACACCTTC; CDR3aa: CAISLYYGYTF
j_gene: TRBJ2-1; v_gene: TRBV30; d_gene: TRBD2; abundance: few; len: 14; CDR3nt: TGTGCCTGGAGTAGGGGACTAGGGAACAATGAGCAGTTCTTC; CDR3aa: CAWSRGLGNNEQFF
j_gene: TRBJ1-5; v_gene: TRBV20-1; d_gene: .; abundance: .; len: 16; CDR3nt: TGCAGTGCTAGAGATCTGGGGACTTATAGCAATCAGCCCCAGCATTTT; CDR3aa: CSARDLGTYSNQPQHF
j_gene: TRBJ2-7; v_gene: TRBV5-1; d_gene: TRBD2; abundance: many; len: 18; CDR3nt: TGCGCCAGCAGCTTGGTTTCTAGCGGGAGAGGGTTTTCCTACGAGCAGTACTTC; CDR3aa: CASSLVSSGRGFSYEQYF
j_gene: TRBJ2-7; v_gene: TRBV28; d_gene: .; abundance: .; len: 13; CDR3nt: TGTGCCATCAGCCCCAGTCGAACGGCCGAGCAGTACTTC; CDR3aa: CAISPSRTAEQYF
j_gene: TRBJ2-2; v_gene: TRBV12-3/TRBV12-4; d_gene: .; abundance: many; len: 17; CDR3nt: TGTGCCAGCAGTTCCGGGGGCACTACAGGGTACACCGGGGAGCTGTTTTTT; CDR3aa: CASSSGGTTGYTGELFF
j_gene: TRBJ2-5; v_gene: TRBV29-1; d_gene: .; abundance: many; len: 11; CDR3nt: TGCAGCGTTGGTTTGGGAGAGACCCAGTACTTC; CDR3aa: CSVGLGETQYF
j_gene: TRBJ2-7; v_gene: TRBV3-1; d_gene: .; abundance: many; len: 15; CDR3nt: TGTGCCAGCAGCCAAGGAGTAGCAGTGACCTACGAGCAGTACTTC; CDR3aa: CASSQGVAVTYEQYF
j_gene: TRBJ1-5; v_gene: TRBV7-2; d_gene: .; abundance: many; len: 13; CDR3nt: TGTGCCAGCAGCTTACGTAGTAATCAGCCCCAGCATTTT; CDR3aa: CASSLRSNQPQHF
j_gene: TRBJ2-7; v_gene: TRBV6-1; d_gene: .; abundance: many; len: 14; CDR3nt: TGTGCCAGCACCACCGTACCGGGGCTCTACGAGCAGTACTTC; CDR3aa: CASTTVPGLYEQYF
j_gene: TRBJ1-1; v_gene: TRBV18; d_gene: .; abundance: once; len: 14; CDR3nt: TGTGCCAGCTCAATATTTCCCGATCTCACTGAAGCTTTCTTT; CDR3aa: CASSIFPDLTEAFF
j_gene: TRBJ2-3; v_gene: TRBV5-1; d_gene: .; abundance: few; len: 14; CDR3nt: TGCGCCAGCAGCTTGTGGGGGCTCCCAGATACGCAGTATTTT; CDR3aa: CASSLWGLPDTQYF
j_gene: TRBJ2-7; v_gene: TRBV20-1; d_gene: .; abundance: many; len: 15; CDR3nt: TGCAGTGCTAGATTCGCTAGTGTGTCATCCTACGAGCAGTACTTC; CDR3aa: CSARFASVSSYEQYF
j_gene: TRBJ2-2; v_gene: TRBV19; d_gene: .; abundance: .; len: 15; CDR3nt: TGTGCCAGTAGTATAGGGCCGCGTAACACCGGGGAGCTGTTTTTT; CDR3aa: CASSIGPRNTGELFF
j_gene: TRBJ1-6; v_gene: TRBV6-1; d_gene: .; abundance: .; len: 13; CDR3nt: TGTGCCAGCAGTCGGGCCCAGGACGGACCCCTCCACTTT; CDR3aa: CASSRAQDGPLHF
j_gene: TRBJ1-1; v_gene: TRBV20-1; d_gene: .; abundance: few; len: 12; CDR3nt: TGCAGTGCCTTAACAGGTTACACTGAAGCTTTCTTT; CDR3aa: CSALTGYTEAFF
j_gene: TRBJ2-7; v_gene: TRBV4-1; d_gene: TRBD2; abundance: few; len: 16; CDR3nt: TGCGCCAGCAGCGATCCGACTAGCGGGAGGGGGTACGAGCAGTACTTC; CDR3aa: CASSDPTSGRGYEQYF
j_gene: TRBJ2-7; v_gene: TRBV20-1; d_gene: .; abundance: few; len: 14; CDR3nt: TGCAGTGCTACAAATCGGGTCAGCTCCTACGAGCAGTACTTC; CDR3aa: CSATNRVSSYEQYF
j_gene: TRBJ1-4; v_gene: TRBV7-9; d_gene: TRBD1; abundance: many; len: 15; CDR3nt: TGTGCCAGCAGCTCCGGGGACAGGGAAGAGGAAAAACTGTTTTTT; CDR3aa: CASSSGDREEEKLFF
j_gene: TRBJ2-5; v_gene: TRBV5-1; d_gene: TRBD1; abundance: many; len: 15; CDR3nt: TGCGCCAGCAGCTCTCCCGGGACAGGGGAAGAGACCCAGTACTTC; CDR3aa: CASSSPGTGEETQYF
j_gene: TRBJ2-7; v_gene: TRBV20-1; d_gene: .; abundance: .; len: 12; CDR3nt: TGCAGTGCTAGAAAAGGGTCGTACGAGCAGTACTTC; CDR3aa: CSARKGSYEQYF
j_gene: TRBJ2-7; v_gene: TRBV5-1; d_gene: .; abundance: many; len: 13; CDR3nt: TGCGCCAGCAGCGCGGCAGGGGTCTACGAGCAGTACTTC; CDR3aa: CASSAAGVYEQYF
j_gene: TRBJ1-2; v_gene: TRBV7-2; d_gene: .; abundance: few; len: 13; CDR3nt: TGTGCCAGCAGCTTTGGACAGCCCTATGGCTACACCTTC; CDR3aa: CASSFGQPYGYTF
j_gene: TRBJ1-2; v_gene: TRBV30; d_gene: TRBD1; abundance: once; len: 13; CDR3nt: TGTGCCTGGATCCACAGGGGGCCGGGTGGCTACACCTTC; CDR3aa: CAWIHRGPGGYTF
j_gene: TRBJ2-7; v_gene: TRBV5-1; d_gene: .; abundance: many; len: 13; CDR3nt: TGCGCCAGCAGCTCCCCCGAAATCTACGAGCAGTACTTC; CDR3aa: CASSSPEIYEQYF
j_gene: TRBJ2-1; v_gene: TRBV9; d_gene: .; abundance: .; len: 13; CDR3nt: TGTGCCAGCAGCGTAGCCTTGGGGAATGAGCAGTTCTTC; CDR3aa: CASSVALGNEQFF
j_gene: TRBJ1-1; v_gene: TRBV6-4; d_gene: TRBD1; abundance: .; len: 13; CDR3nt: TGTACCAGCTGCGGGACAGCGAACACTGAAGCTTTCTTT; CDR3aa: CTSCGTANTEAFF
j_gene: TRBJ2-7; v_gene: TRBV5-1; d_gene: .; abundance: .; len: 15; CDR3nt: TGCGCCAGCAGCGGAGCTAGCCCGTCCGCCTACGAGCAGTACTTC; CDR3aa: CASSGASPSAYEQYF
j_gene: TRBJ2-3; v_gene: TRBV11-2; d_gene: .; abundance: .; len: 14; CDR3nt: TGTGCCAGCAGCGTCGGTCTGAGTTCCGATACGCAGTATTTT; CDR3aa: CASSVGLSSDTQYF
j_gene: TRBJ2-5; v_gene: TRBV7-2; d_gene: .; abundance: many; len: 15; CDR3nt: TGTGCCAGCACCCGAGGCGGGGAGCGCCAAGAGACCCAGTACTTC; CDR3aa: CASTRGGERQETQYF
j_gene: TRBJ2-2; v_gene: TRBV7-9; d_gene: TRBD2; abundance: .; len: 17; CDR3nt: TGTGCCAGCAGCTTACCACCGGGGGGGTCGGTCGCCGGGGAGCTGTTTTTT; CDR3aa: CASSLPPGGSVAGELFF
j_gene: TRBJ2-7; v_gene: TRBV7-9; d_gene: TRBD1; abundance: .; len: 14; CDR3nt: TGTGCCAGCAGTCCAGGGACAGGGGAATACGAGCAGTACTTC; CDR3aa: CASSPGTGEYEQYF
j_gene: TRBJ1-3; v_gene: TRBV27; d_gene: .; abundance: many; len: 16; CDR3nt: TGTGCCAGCAGTCGGTCTGGGGGATCCTCTGGAAACACCATATATTTT; CDR3aa: CASSRSGGSSGNTIYF
j_gene: TRBJ2-2; v_gene: TRBV7-2; d_gene: .; abundance: few; len: 16; CDR3nt: TGTGCCAGCAGCTCCCTGGAGAGGGTAAACGAAGGGGAGCTGTTTTTT; CDR3aa: CASSSLERVNEGELFF
j_gene: TRBJ1-1; v_gene: TRBV4-2; d_gene: .; abundance: .; len: 14; CDR3nt: TGTGCCAGCAGCCATTATCAGGGGTACACTGAAGCTTTCTTT; CDR3aa: CASSHYQGYTEAFF
j_gene: TRBJ2-6; v_gene: TRBV3-1; d_gene: .; abundance: .; len: 17; CDR3nt: TGTGCCAGCTGCCAGAAGGGGGTGTCCAGACGGTCCAACGTCCTGACTTTC; CDR3aa: CASCQKGVSRRSNVLTF
j_gene: TRBJ1-6; v_gene: TRBV5-1; d_gene: .; abundance: .; len: 15; CDR3nt: TGCGCCAGCAGCGCCTCGACAGGAAGCGGCTCACCCCTCCACTTT; CDR3aa: CASSASTGSGSPLHF
j_gene: TRBJ1-1; v_gene: TRBV18; d_gene: .; abundance: .; len: 15; CDR3nt: TGTGCCAGCTCCCCTTCGGGACGGATGAACACTGAAGCTTTCTTT; CDR3aa: CASSPSGRMNTEAFF
j_gene: TRBJ1-4; v_gene: TRBV5-5; d_gene: TRBD1; abundance: many; len: 17; CDR3nt: TGTGCCAGCAGCTTCCGACAGGGGGCTGGAACTAATGAAAAACTGTTTTTT; CDR3aa: CASSFRQGAGTNEKLFF
j_gene: TRBJ2-6; v_gene: TRBV6-5; d_gene: .; abundance: few; len: 15; CDR3nt: TGTGCCAGCAGTTATCTAAGGTCGGGGGCCAACGTCCTGACTTTC; CDR3aa: CASSYLRSGANVLTF
j_gene: TRBJ1-1; v_gene: TRBV12-3/TRBV12-4; d_gene: .; abundance: .; len: 12; CDR3nt: TGTGCCAGCAGCCACTCAGGGCCTGAAGCTTTCTTT; CDR3aa: CASSHSGPEAFF
j_gene: TRBJ2-1; v_gene: TRBV6-1; d_gene: TRBD1; abundance: few; len: 13; CDR3nt: TGTGCCTCTCGGGGACAGGGGAACAATGAGCAGTTCTTC; CDR3aa: CASRGQGNNEQFF
j_gene: TRBJ2-7; v_gene: TRBV7-8; d_gene: TRBD2; abundance: many; len: 11; CDR3nt: TGTGCCAGCGGACTAGGATACGAGCAGTACTTC; CDR3aa: CASGLGYEQYF
j_gene: TRBJ2-1; v_gene: TRBV18; d_gene: .; abundance: few; len: 15; CDR3nt: TGTGCCAGCTCACCACGGGGCGGTTCGAACAATGAGCAGTTCTTC; CDR3aa: CASSPRGGSNNEQFF
j_gene: TRBJ2-5; v_gene: TRBV10-3; d_gene: TRBD2; abundance: few; len: 12; CDR3nt: TGTGCCATCGGGACTAGGGAAGAGACCCAGTACTTC; CDR3aa: CAIGTREETQYF